This TCR beta chain originates from a study of T-cell memory formation after mild COVID-19. About the study: TCR clusters were mostly confined to one donor each.

General observations from the study: Contracting CD8+ clones were enriched in EMRA, CD4+ mainly in CM and EM. Second-wave clones with a day 37 peak had unconfirmed SARS-CoV-2 specificity.

TCRdb processed the 5' RACE reads anew with MiXCR; each CDR3 protein has one entry. The data show about 180,000 distinct CDR3 sequences, approximately 17% seen once. Germline V gene data show CDR1 as SNHLY and CDR2 as FYNNEI. This CDR3 has 10 residues. J lost 9 bases, V lost 11 bases, and 6 bases had no gene match. On this clonotype itself: As yet, its antigen is unknown.

Material: PBMCs or a T cell subset sorted from them (not recorded which). The TCR was taken from a man younger than 35 who had mild COVID-19 (a few samples of this study predate the infection). Cell type and time point are not known. The chain recombines TRBV2 with TRBJ2-5; 7 nucleotides agree with TRBD2. In nucleotides, the CDR3 is TGTGCCGGCTCCGCGGGGGCCCAGTACTTC. Amino acids: CAGSAGAQYF.